The 20 T cell receptor beta chains presented below share a single source sample, sequenced in a study of blood T cell repertoires in COVID-19. Sequencing was performed with immunoSEQ multiplex PCR; in TCRdb, only in-frame clones are kept and a portion is missing. Of roughly 250,000 clones listed, about 89% are singletons. Source material: peripheral blood. The receptors here all came from a man under 40 with acute or convalescent COVID-19.

The rearrangement joins TRBV7-8 to TRBJ2-5, with a possible D match to TRBD2 (5 bases). The germline gives CDR1 SGHVS, CDR2 FQNEAQ. The V end lost 5 bases, the J end lost 2 bases, and 12 bases lay between the germline ends. The CDR3 covers 14 residues. For the CDR3, the DNA is TGTGCCAGCAGCCCGCAAGGGAGTCAAGAGACCCAGTACTTC. Encoded protein: CASSPQGSQETQYF.

This sequence joins TRBV14 and TRBJ2-3; 10 bases match TRBD2. Germline V gene lookup returns CDR1 SGHDN and CDR2 FVKESK. With V trimmed by 6 bases and J by 1 base, 7 bases remained unmatched. CDR3 length equals 16 residues. Here the CDR3 reads CASRTLAGVGTDTQYF. CDR3 sequence (DNA): TGTGCCAGCAGAACCCTAGCGGGAGTGGGCACAGATACGCAGTATTTT.

The rearrangement joins TRBV7-9 to TRBJ2-1, with D possibly TRBD2 on 6 matching bases. Germline V gene sequence: CDR1 SEHNR, CDR2 FQNEAQ (reference sequence). The V and J ends lost 4 bases and 1 base respectively, with 14 bases between them. The CDR3 is made up of 16 amino acids. CDR3 residues: CASSSPRGQSYNEQFF. As DNA, the CDR3 is TGTGCCAGCAGCTCCCCGCGGGGCCAATCCTACAATGAGCAGTTCTTC.

CDR3 sequence (DNA): TGTGCCAGTAGTATACAGAACACTGAAGCTTTCTTT. Protein product: CASSIQNTEAFF. The rearrangement uses TRBV19 and TRBJ1-1; D is ambiguous. This CDR3 has 12 residues. Germline CDR1 LNHDA, CDR2 SQIVND (reference sequence). The V gene lost 2 bases and the J gene lost 1 base, with 2 bases spanning the gap.

This chain links TRBV9 with TRBJ1-2; D is unclear. Trimming took 6 bases from V and 8 from J, leaving 14 bases between them. Germline lookup yields CDR1 SGDLS and CDR2 YYNGEE. The CDR3 runs to 12 residues. The chain's CDR3 is CASTLQFGGYTF. The CDR3 DNA follows: TGTGCCAGCACCTTACAGTTTGGGGGCTACACCTTC. Full variable domain (outside the CDR3, taken from reference TRBV9 and TRBJ1-2): DSGVTQTPKHLITATGQRVTLRCSPRSGDLSVYWYQQSLDQGLQFLIQYYNGEERAKGNILERFSAQQFPDLHSELNLSSLELGDSALYFCASTLQFGGYTFGSGTRLTVV.

The V gene is TRBV11-3, the J gene TRBJ2-1; 11 bases match TRBD1. The CDR3 runs 15 residues. The V and J ends lost 5 bases and 8 bases, in that order; junction bases with no gene match: 8. From germline, CDR1 is SGHNT and CDR2 YENEEA. CDR3 in DNA: TGTGCCAGCAGCGCCCGGGACAGGGGGTCAGATGAGCAGTTCTTC. Protein sequence: CASSARDRGSDEQFF.

The rearrangement uses TRBV27 and TRBJ1-6; no definite D call. The V and J ends lost 5 bases and 2 bases respectively, with 4 bases between them. Per germline, CDR1 MNHEY and CDR2 SMNVEV (reference sequence). The CDR3 has 13 amino acids. CDR3 in DNA: TGTGCCAGCAGTATCACCTATAATTCACCCCTCCACTTT. Its translation is CASSITYNSPLHF.

This chain uses TRBV7-9 with TRBJ2-7, with D maybe TRBD2 (6 bases). Deletions cut 4 bases from V and 2 bases from J, with 6 bases between. The CDR3 runs to 12 residues. Germline values: CDR1 SEHNR, CDR2 FQNEAQ (reference sequence). As DNA, the CDR3 is TGTGCCAGCAGCTGGGGGGCCTACGAGCAGTACTTC. This encodes CASSWGAYEQYF.

This clone appeared a single time. The chain couples TRBV19 to TRBJ2-4, with TRBD2 identical over 12 bases. V was clipped by 6 bases and J by 1 base; unmatched bases: 10. The CDR3 length is 18 residues. Per germline, CDR1 LNHDA and CDR2 SQIVND (reference sequence). CDR3 sequence: CASSQGLAGLFAKNIQYF. In DNA, the CDR3 is TGTGCCAGTAGCCAAGGACTAGCGGGACTATTCGCCAAAAACATTCAGTACTTC.

In regard to this clone: The same CDR3 arises from other DNA sequences in this sample as well. The chain couples TRBV24-1 to TRBJ2-3; 12 bases align to TRBD2. Looked up from germline, CDR1 is KGHDR and CDR2 is SFDVKD. The length of the CDR3 is 15 residues. The V and J ends lost 3 bases and 6 bases, in that order; junction bases with no gene match: 3. CDR3 sequence: CATSDGGLAGDTQYF. The CDR3 DNA sequence: TGTGCCACCAGTGATGGGGGACTAGCGGGCGATACGCAGTATTTT.

The chain recombines TRBV7-7 with TRBJ2-7; the match to TRBD2 covers 8 bases. CDR1 and CDR2 (germline): SSHAT, FNYEAQ (reference sequence). This CDR3 is 13 amino acids long. CDR3 sequence (DNA): TGTGCTAGTCACGGGGGGGCCTCCTACGAGCAGTACTTC. Protein sequence: CASHGGASYEQYF.

The chain carries TRBV6-1 and TRBJ1-2, with unresolved D. V gave up 4 bases and J gave up 5 bases, with 20 bases separating them. This CDR3 has 16 amino acids. Germline V CDR1 and CDR2: MNHNS, SASEGT. The CDR3 DNA follows: TGTGCCAGCAGTGTGCCAATGGGCATCAGGACTTATGGCTACACCTTC. It encodes CASSVPMGIRTYGYTF.

The rearrangement uses TRBV28 and TRBJ1-4; D is uncertain. The CDR3 totals 10 residues. V dropped 5 bases and J dropped 9 bases, with 4 bases sitting between them. The germline V gene encodes CDR1 MDHEN and CDR2 SYDVKM. The DNA of the CDR3 is TGTGCCAGCAGTGCGAAAAAACTGTTTTTT. Protein product: CASSAKKLFF.

The chain has TRBV30 and TRBJ1-1; D is ambiguous. V gave up 2 bases and J gave up 8 bases, with 18 bases separating them. The germline gives CDR1 GTSNPN, CDR2 SVGIG (reference sequence). The CDR3 is made up of 14 amino acids. The CDR3 spells CAWSSTGLYREAFF. The CDR3 bases are TGTGCCTGGAGTTCGACTGGACTGTACCGAGAAGCTTTCTTT.

This rearrangement joins TRBV5-1 to TRBJ1-6, with 7 bases lining up with TRBD1. The V segment lost 4 bases and the J segment 5 bases; nucleotides outside the gene matches: 6. The CDR3 is 15 amino acids. Looked up from germline, CDR1 is SGHRS and CDR2 is YFSETQ. The DNA for the CDR3 is TGCGCCAGCAGCACTGGGACAGAGGATAATTCACCCCTCCACTTT. Protein product: CASSTGTEDNSPLHF.

The V and J genes are TRBV15 and TRBJ1-2, with D perhaps matching TRBD1 (6 bases). Trimming removed 0 bases from V and 4 bases from J, with 9 bases in between. Germline CDR1 LNHNV, CDR2 YYDKDF (reference sequence). This CDR3 contains 14 residues. This CDR3 is CATSREDSFYGYTF. For the CDR3, the DNA is TGTGCCACCAGCAGAGAGGACAGTTTCTATGGCTACACCTTC.

J is TRBJ1-4 and V is TRBV2; no clear D gene. Trimming cost V 5 bases and J 3 bases, with 13 bases left between them. Germline CDR1 SNHLY, CDR2 FYNNEI. The CDR3 runs to 15 residues. The CDR3 here is CASSPSISANEKLFF. CDR3 coding DNA: TGTGCCAGCAGTCCTAGTATTTCTGCTAATGAAAAACTGTTTTTT.

The chain joins TRBV12-1 to TRBJ1-3. TRBV12-1 is labeled a pseudogene. The CDR3 extends over 15 amino acids. In DNA form, the CDR3 reads TGTGCCAGCATCTCGAGGCAGTCCTCTGGAAACACCATATATTTT. The encoded protein is CASISRQSSGNTIYF.

This clone was detected once. This chain joins TRBV7-2 and TRBJ2-7; D is unclear. The V gene lost 5 bases and the J gene lost 1 base, with 9 bases spanning the gap. CDR1 SGHTA and CDR2 FQGNSA come from the germline V gene. The CDR3 covers 13 residues. The CDR3 bases are TGTGCCAGCAGCGTCGTGAGTTCCTACGAGCAGTACTTC. Residues: CASSVVSSYEQYF.

The chain recombines TRBV27 with TRBJ2-5, with 8 bases fitting TRBD2. Germline CDR1 and CDR2: MNHEY and SMNVEV (reference sequence). This CDR3 region has 13 residues. V trimming: 2 bases; J trimming: 6 bases; junction bases outside the gene matches: 2. The CDR3 DNA reads as TGTGCCAGCAGTTTAGGCGGGGGGCAGACCCAGTACTTC. This encodes CASSLGGGQTQYF.